Sequencing of this T cell receptor (beta chain) was carried out in a study of OX40 agonist ivuxolimab in advanced cancers. In the study overall: Participants averaged roughly 60 years of age (range 23 to 79) and were around 80% male.

This clone is a singleton in its sample. The method was immunoSEQ multiplex PCR; TCRdb's version includes in-frame clones alone and lacks a portion of them. The sample yields 15,000 to 20,000 clones, roughly 72% seen once. V lost 10 bases and J lost 3; bases outside the gene matches: 16. CDR3 length: 17 amino acids. Germline CDR1 reads SNHLY; CDR2 reads FYNNEI. This chain connects TRBV2 to TRBJ2-1, with 9 bases aligning to TRBD1. This material consisted of CD4+ or CD8+ T cells sorted from blood, taken in a trial of the OX40 agonist ivuxolimab. The sequence came from an adult with an advanced solid tumor such as melanoma, head and neck, liver or kidney cancer. The CDR3, as DNA: TGTGCCATCCCCCCGGGACAGGGCAGAGTTGTCTACAATGAGCAGTTCTTC. Its protein is CAIPPGQGRVVYNEQFF. The full variable domain, in which reference TRBV2 and TRBJ2-1 provide the parts outside the CDR3, is EPEVTQTPSHQVTQMGQEVILRCVPISNHLYFYWYRQILGQKVEFLVSFYNNEISEKSEIFDDQFSVERPDGSNFTLKIRSTKLEDSAMYFCAIPPGQGRVVYNEQFFGPGTRLTVL.